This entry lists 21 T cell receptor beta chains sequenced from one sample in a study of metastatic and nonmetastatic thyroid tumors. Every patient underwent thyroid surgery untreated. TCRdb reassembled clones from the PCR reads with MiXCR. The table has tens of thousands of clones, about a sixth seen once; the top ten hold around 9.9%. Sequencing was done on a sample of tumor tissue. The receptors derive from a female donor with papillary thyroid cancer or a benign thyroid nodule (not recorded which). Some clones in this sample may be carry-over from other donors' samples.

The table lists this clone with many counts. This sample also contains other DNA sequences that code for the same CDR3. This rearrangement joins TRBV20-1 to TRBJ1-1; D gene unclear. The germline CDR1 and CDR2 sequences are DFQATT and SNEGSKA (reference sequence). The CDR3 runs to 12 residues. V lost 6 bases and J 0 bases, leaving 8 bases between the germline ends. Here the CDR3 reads CSARGVNTEAFF. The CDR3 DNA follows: TGCAGTGCACGGGGAGTGAACACTGAAGCTTTCTTT.

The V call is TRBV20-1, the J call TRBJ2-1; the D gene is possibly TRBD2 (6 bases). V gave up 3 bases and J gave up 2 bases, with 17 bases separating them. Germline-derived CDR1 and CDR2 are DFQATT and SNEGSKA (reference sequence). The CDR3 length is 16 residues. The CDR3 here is CSASASSVGPYNEQFF. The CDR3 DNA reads TGCAGTGCTAGTGCCTCTAGCGTGGGGCCCTACAATGAGCAGTTCTTC.

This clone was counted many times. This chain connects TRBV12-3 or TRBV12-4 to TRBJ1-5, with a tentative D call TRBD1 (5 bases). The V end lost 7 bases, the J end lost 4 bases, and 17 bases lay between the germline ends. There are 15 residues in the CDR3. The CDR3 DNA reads TGTGCCAGCACCTGGGGGGGGGGTTCGAATCAGCCCCAGCATTTT. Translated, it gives CASTWGGGSNQPQHF.

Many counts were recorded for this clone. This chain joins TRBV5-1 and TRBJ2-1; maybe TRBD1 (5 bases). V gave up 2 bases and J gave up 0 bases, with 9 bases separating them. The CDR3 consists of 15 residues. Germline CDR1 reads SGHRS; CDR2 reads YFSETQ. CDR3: CASSLRGTSYNEQFF. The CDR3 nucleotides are TGCGCCAGCAGCTTAAGGGGCACCTCCTACAATGAGCAGTTCTTC.

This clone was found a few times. The CDR3 region is CASSNRDTASYEQYF. The CDR3 DNA reads as TGTGCCAGCAGCAACCGGGACACGGCTTCCTACGAGCAGTACTTC. The chain recombines TRBV6-1 with TRBJ2-7; D perhaps matches TRBD1 (6 bases). The germline CDR1 and CDR2 sequences are MNHNS and SASEGT. The CDR3 is 15 amino acids. V lost 6 bases and J 1 base, leaving 16 bases between the germline ends.

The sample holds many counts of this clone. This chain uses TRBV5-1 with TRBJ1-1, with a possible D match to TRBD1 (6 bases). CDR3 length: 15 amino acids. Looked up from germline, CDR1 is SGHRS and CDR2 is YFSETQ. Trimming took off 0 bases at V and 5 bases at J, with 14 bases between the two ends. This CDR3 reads CASSLGPGTRTEAFF. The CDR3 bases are TGCGCCAGCAGCTTGGGTCCGGGGACAAGGACTGAAGCTTTCTTT.

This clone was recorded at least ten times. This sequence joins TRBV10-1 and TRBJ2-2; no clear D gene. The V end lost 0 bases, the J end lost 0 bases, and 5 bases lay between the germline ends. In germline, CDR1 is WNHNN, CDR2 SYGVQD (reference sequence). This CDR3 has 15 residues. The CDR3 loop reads CASSESAANTGELFF. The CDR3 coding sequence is TGCGCCAGCAGTGAGTCGGCGGCGAACACCGGGGAGCTGTTTTTT.

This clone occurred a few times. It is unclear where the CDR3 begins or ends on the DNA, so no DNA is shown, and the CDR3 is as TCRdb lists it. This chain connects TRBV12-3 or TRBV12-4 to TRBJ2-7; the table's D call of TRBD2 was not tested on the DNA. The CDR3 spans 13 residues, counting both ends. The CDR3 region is CASSFGGGSAKYF.

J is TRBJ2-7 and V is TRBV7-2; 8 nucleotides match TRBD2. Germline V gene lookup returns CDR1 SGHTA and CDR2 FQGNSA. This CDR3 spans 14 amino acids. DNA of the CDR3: TGTGCAATCAGCTGGGGGCTAGCGGGCGGCGAGCAGTACTTC. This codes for CAISWGLAGGEQYF.

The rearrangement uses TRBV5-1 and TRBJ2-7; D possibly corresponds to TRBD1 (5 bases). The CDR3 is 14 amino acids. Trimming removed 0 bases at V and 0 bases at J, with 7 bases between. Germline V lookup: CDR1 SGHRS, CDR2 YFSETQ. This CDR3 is CASSLGTPSYEQYF. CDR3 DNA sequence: TGCGCCAGCAGCTTGGGGACACCCTCCTACGAGCAGTACTTC.

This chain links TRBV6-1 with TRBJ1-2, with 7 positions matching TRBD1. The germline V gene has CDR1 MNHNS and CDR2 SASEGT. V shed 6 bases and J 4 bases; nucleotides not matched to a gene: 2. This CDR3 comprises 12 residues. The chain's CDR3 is CASRTGSYGYTF. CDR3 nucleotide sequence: TGTGCCAGCAGGACAGGGAGCTATGGCTACACCTTC.

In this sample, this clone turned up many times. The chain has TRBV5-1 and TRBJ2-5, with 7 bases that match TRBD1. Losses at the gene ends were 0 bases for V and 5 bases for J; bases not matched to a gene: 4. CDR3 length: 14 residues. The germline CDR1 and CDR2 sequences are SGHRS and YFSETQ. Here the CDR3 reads CASSLGQGWETQYF. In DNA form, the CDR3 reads TGCGCCAGCAGCTTGGGACAGGGATGGGAGACCCAGTACTTC. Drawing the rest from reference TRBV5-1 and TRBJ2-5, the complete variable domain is KAGVTQTPRYLIKTRGQQVTLSCSPISGHRSVSWYQQTPGQGLQFLFEYFSETQRNKGNFPGRFSGRQFSNSRSEMNVSTLELGDSALYLCASSLGQGWETQYFGPGTRLLVL.

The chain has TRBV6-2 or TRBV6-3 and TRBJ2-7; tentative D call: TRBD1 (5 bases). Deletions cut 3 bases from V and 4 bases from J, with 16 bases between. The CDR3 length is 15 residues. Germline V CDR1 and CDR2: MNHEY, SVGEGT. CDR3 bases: TGTGCCAGCAGTTATCTGGTCCCAGGGTCGTACGAGCAGTACTTC. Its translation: CASSYLVPGSYEQYF.

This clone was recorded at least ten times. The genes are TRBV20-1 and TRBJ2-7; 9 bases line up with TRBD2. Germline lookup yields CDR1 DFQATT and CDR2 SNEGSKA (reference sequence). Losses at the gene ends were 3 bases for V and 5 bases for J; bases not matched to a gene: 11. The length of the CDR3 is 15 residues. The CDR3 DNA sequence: TGCAGTGCTAGGGACTCGAGCGGGAGGAGCGACGAGCAGTACTTC. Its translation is CSARDSSGRSDEQYF.

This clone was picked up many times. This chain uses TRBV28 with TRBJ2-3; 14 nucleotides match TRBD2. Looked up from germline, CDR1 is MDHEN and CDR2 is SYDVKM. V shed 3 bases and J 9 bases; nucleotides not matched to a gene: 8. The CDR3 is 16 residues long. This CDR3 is CASSLTSGRAVRTQYF. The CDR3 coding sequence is TGTGCCAGCAGTTTGACTAGCGGGAGGGCAGTAAGGACGCAGTATTTT.

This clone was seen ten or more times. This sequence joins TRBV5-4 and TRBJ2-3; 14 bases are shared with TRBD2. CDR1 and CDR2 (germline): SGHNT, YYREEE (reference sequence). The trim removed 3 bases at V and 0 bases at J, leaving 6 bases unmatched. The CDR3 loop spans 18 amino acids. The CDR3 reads CASSSRTSGRSSTDTQYF. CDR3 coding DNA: TGTGCCAGCAGCTCCCGGACTAGCGGGAGGAGCAGCACAGATACGCAGTATTTT.

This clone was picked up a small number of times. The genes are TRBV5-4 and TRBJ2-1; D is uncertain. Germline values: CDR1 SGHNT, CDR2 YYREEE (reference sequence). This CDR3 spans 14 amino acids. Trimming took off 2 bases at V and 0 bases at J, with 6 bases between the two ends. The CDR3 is CASSFYSSYNEQFF. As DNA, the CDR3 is TGTGCCAGCAGCTTCTATAGCTCCTACAATGAGCAGTTCTTC.

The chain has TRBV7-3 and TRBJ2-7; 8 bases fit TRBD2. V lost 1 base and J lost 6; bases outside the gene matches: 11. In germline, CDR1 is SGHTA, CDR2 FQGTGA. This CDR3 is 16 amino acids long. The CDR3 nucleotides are TGTGCCAGCAGCTTAAACGGCGGGAGGTCGGGGGGCGAGCAGTACTTC. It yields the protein CASSLNGGRSGGEQYF.

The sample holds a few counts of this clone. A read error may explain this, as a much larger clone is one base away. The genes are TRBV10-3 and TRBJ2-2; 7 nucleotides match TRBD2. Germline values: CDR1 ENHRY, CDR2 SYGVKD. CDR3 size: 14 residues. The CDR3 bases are TGTGCCACCAGTGTGGAGCGGGGCACCGGGGAGCTGTTTTTT. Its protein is CATSVERGTGELFF.

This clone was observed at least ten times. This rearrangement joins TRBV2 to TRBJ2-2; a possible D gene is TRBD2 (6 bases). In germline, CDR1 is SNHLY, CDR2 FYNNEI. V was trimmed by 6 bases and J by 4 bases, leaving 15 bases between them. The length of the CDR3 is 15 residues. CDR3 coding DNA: TGTGCCAGCAGGGGGGACTTCCGCTCCACCGGGGAGCTGTTTTTT. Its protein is CASRGDFRSTGELFF.

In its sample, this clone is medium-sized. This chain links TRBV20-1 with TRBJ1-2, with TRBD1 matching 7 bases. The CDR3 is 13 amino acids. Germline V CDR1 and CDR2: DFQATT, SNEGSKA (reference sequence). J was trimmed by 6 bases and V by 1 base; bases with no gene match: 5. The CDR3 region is CSARGDTGDGYTF. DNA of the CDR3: TGCAGTGCTAGAGGGGATACAGGGGATGGCTACACCTTC.